The 15 T cell receptor beta chains given below trace back to one sample, sequenced in a study of T-cell reconstitution after alpha-beta-depleted transplantation in children. TCRbeta library construction was performed incorporating unique molecular identifiers. TCRdb fed the PCR reads into MiXCR, producing one record per CDR3 protein. The sample includes 500,000 or so distinct CDR3 sequences, about an eighth of them seen just once. Sequenced material: PBMCs, mostly from graft donor cells, taken 180 days after TCRalphabeta/CD19-depleted stem cell transplant. Source of these receptors: a female patient between 2 and 15 years old who had a stem cell transplant for aplastic anemia, so the T cells may come from the graft donor.

This clonotype was counted a few times. V and J are TRBV20-1 and TRBJ2-3; 8 positions match TRBD2. The CDR3 is made up of 14 amino acids. V shed 5 bases, J shed 3 bases, and the junction held 7 bases outside the gene matches. Germline lookup yields CDR1 DFQATT and CDR2 SNEGSKA (reference sequence). For the CDR3, the DNA is TGCAGTGCTCCTAAGGGCGGGAGGACAGATACGCAGTATTTT. Amino acid sequence: CSAPKGGRTDTQYF.

The chain has TRBV24-1 and TRBJ2-1; unclear D gene. V was pared by 1 base and J by 8 bases, with 17 bases between. Germline values: CDR1 KGHDR, CDR2 SFDVKD. The CDR3 is 16 amino acids. The CDR3 sequence: CATSDFSHDVRDEQFF. In DNA, the CDR3 is TGTGCCACCAGTGATTTCTCCCATGACGTACGGGATGAGCAGTTCTTC.

This rearrangement joins TRBV28 to TRBJ1-5; possibly TRBD1 for D (6 bases). The V gene's germline CDR1 is MDHEN and CDR2 SYDVKM. This CDR3 spans 15 amino acids. V was cut by 3 bases and J by 5 bases, with 14 bases left in between. The CDR3 DNA reads as TGTGCCAGCAGTTTTAGGGGGTCGGAGGATCAGCCCCAGCATTTT. This encodes CASSFRGSEDQPQHF.

This chain links TRBV5-1 with TRBJ2-2; D tentatively reads TRBD1 or TRBD2 (6 bases each). Looked up from germline, CDR1 is SGHRS and CDR2 is YFSETQ. Trimming removed 2 bases from V and 3 bases from J, with 14 bases in between. The CDR3 has 16 residues. CDR3 residues: CASSFRGLSYTGELFF. The DNA for the CDR3 is TGCGCCAGCAGCTTTCGGGGGCTGTCGTACACCGGGGAGCTGTTTTTT.

Ten or more counts support this clonotype. The V gene is TRBV12-3 or TRBV12-4, the J gene TRBJ2-3; the match to TRBD2 covers 14 bases. The CDR3 is made up of 15 amino acids. V lost 6 bases and J lost 5; bases outside the gene matches: 4. CDR3 in DNA: TGTGCCAGCAGCCCGGGACTAGCGGGAGTAGATACGCAGTATTTT. Protein sequence: CASSPGLAGVDTQYF.

In this sample, this clonotype turned up a few times. The chain combines TRBV4-3 with TRBJ2-1; D assignment may be TRBD1 or TRBD2 (6 bases each). Germline-derived CDR1 and CDR2 are LGHNA and YSLEER. The CDR3 runs 14 residues. Trimming removed 2 bases at V and 7 bases at J, with 12 bases between. In DNA form, the CDR3 reads TGCGCCAGCAGCCAACGGGGGCGAACGAATGAGCAGTTCTTC. It specifies CASSQRGRTNEQFF.

The chain has TRBV9 and TRBJ2-7; TRBD2 might be the D (5 bases). Germline CDR1 is SGDLS and CDR2 is YYNGEE. The CDR3 contains 14 residues. V was pared by 3 bases and J by 2 bases, with 12 bases between. The CDR3 DNA reads TGTGCCAGCAGCGAAGGACTGCATGCCTACGAGCAGTACTTC. Amino acid sequence: CASSEGLHAYEQYF.

This clonotype was detected only a few times. The CDR3 sequence is CSARVTAGRYEQFF. The CDR3 coding sequence is TGCAGTGCTAGAGTCACAGCCGGGAGGTATGAGCAGTTCTTC. The chain couples TRBV20-1 to TRBJ2-1; 7 positions match TRBD2. The V gene's germline CDR1 is DFQATT and CDR2 SNEGSKA (reference sequence). The CDR3 consists of 14 residues. The V segment lost 1 base and the J segment 8 bases; nucleotides outside the gene matches: 8.

This clonotype occurred once. V is TRBV2 and J is TRBJ1-5; 7 bases are shared with TRBD1. The J segment lost 0 bases and the V segment lost 6 bases, leaving 2 bases of the junction unmatched. The CDR3 totals 14 residues. Germline V gene sequence: CDR1 SNHLY, CDR2 FYNNEI. The CDR3 DNA reads as TGTGCCAGCAGGCGGACAGGTAGCAATCAGCCCCAGCATTTT. Its translation is CASRRTGSNQPQHF.

The V call is TRBV29-1, the J call TRBJ2-1; TRBD2 agrees at 10 bases. J gave up 5 bases and V 8 bases, and 12 bases lay outside the gene matches. Germline CDR1 SQVTM, CDR2 ANQGSEA. The length of the CDR3 is 15 residues. The CDR3 loop reads CSTRPGTSVHNEQFF. CDR3 coding DNA: TGCAGCACCAGACCTGGGACTAGCGTTCACAATGAGCAGTTCTTC.

This clonotype showed up just a few times. The chain joins TRBV7-9 to TRBJ2-3, with D perhaps matching TRBD1 or TRBD2 (6 bases each). Germline CDR1 and CDR2: SEHNR and FQNEAQ (reference sequence). The CDR3 is 16 residues long. The V end lost 5 bases, the J end lost 6 bases, and 21 bases lay between the germline ends. Here the CDR3 reads CASSPKGEDSRDTQYF. In nucleotides, the CDR3 is TGTGCCAGCAGCCCTAAAGGGGAGGACAGCCGGGATACGCAGTATTTT.

Only a few counts were recorded for this clonotype. This chain links TRBV20-1 with TRBJ1-5, with a possible D match to TRBD1 (5 bases). The CDR3 has 12 amino acids. Deletions cut 3 bases from V and 4 bases from J, with 7 bases between. The germline V gene has CDR1 DFQATT and CDR2 SNEGSKA (reference sequence). Written as DNA, the CDR3 is TGCAGTGCTAGTTGGGGGAATCAGCCCCAGCATTTT. It yields the protein CSASWGNQPQHF.

In its sample, this clonotype was seen many times. This sequence joins TRBV5-1 and TRBJ2-1; D is ambiguous. Trimming stripped 4 bases from V and 8 bases from J, with 19 bases between. CDR3 length: 15 residues. Per the germline V gene, CDR1 is SGHRS and CDR2 is YFSETQ. CDR3 sequence reads: CASSPGAGDLHEQFF. The CDR3, as DNA: TGCGCCAGCAGCCCCGGAGCCGGAGATCTCCATGAGCAGTTCTTC.

This clonotype showed up just a few times. This chain joins TRBV28 and TRBJ2-7; unclear D gene. The CDR3 length is 12 residues. Germline V gene lookup returns CDR1 MDHEN and CDR2 SYDVKM. Trimming took 8 bases from V and 5 from J, leaving 13 bases between them. The CDR3 nucleotides read TGTGCCAGCCAGTCAGGCGTGAACGAGCAGTACTTC. It translates to CASQSGVNEQYF.

The V call is TRBV4-3, the J call TRBJ1-6; tentative D call: TRBD1 (5 bases). V gave up 0 bases and J gave up 7 bases, with 10 bases separating them. The CDR3 contains 15 residues. CDR1 LGHNA and CDR2 YSLEER come from the germline V gene. The DNA for the CDR3 is TGCGCCAGCAGCCAAGAACGCCGGGGGAATTCACCCCTCCACTTT. Amino acids: CASSQERRGNSPLHF.